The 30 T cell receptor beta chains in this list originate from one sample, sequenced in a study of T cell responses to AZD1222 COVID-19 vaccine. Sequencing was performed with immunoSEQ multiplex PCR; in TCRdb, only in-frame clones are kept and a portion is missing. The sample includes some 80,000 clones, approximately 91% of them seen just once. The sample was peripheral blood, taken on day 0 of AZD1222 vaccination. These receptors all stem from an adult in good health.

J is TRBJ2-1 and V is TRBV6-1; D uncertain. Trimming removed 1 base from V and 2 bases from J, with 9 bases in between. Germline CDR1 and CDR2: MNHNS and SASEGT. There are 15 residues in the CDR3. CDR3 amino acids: CASSEEGFAYNEQFF. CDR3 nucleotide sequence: TGTGCCAGCAGTGAAGAAGGGTTCGCCTACAATGAGCAGTTCTTC.

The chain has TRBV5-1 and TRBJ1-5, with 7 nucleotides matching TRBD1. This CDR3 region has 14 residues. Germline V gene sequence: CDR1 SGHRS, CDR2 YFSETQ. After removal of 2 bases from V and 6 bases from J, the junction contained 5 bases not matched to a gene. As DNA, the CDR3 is TGCGCCAGCAGCTTTTCAGGGGGAGGTCAGCCCCAGCATTTT. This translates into CASSFSGGGQPQHF.

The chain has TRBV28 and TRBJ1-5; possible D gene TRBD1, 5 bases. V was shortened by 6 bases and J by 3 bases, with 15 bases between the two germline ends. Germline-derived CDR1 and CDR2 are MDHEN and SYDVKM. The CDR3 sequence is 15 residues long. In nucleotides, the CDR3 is TGTGCCAGCAGCCTCATCGGGACTAACAATCAGCCCCAGCATTTT. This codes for CASSLIGTNNQPQHF.

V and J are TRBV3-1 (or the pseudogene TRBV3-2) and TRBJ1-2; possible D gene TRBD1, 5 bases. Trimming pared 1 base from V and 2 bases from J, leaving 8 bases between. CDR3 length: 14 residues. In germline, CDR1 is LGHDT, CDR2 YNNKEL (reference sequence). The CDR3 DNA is TGTGCCAGCAGCCAAGGGGGCAGGAACTATGGCTACACCTTC. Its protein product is CASSQGGRNYGYTF.

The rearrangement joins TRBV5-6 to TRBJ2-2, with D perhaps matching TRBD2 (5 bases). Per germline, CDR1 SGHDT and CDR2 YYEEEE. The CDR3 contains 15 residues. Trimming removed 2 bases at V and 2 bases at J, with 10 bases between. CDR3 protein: CASSLGAVNTGELFF. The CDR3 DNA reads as TGTGCCAGCAGCTTAGGAGCGGTCAACACCGGGGAGCTGTTTTTT.

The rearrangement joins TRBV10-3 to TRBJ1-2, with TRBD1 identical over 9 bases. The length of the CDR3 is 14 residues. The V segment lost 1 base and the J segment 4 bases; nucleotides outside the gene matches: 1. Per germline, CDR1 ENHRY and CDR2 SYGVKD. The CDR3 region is CAISEYRGPYGYTF. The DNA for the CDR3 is TGTGCCATCAGTGAGTACAGGGGGCCCTATGGCTACACCTTC.

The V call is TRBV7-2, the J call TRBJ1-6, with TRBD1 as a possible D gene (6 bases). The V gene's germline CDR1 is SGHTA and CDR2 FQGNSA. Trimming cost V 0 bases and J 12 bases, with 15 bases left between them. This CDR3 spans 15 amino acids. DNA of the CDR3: TGTGCCAGCAGCTTAGCAGAGGGCAGGGGTTTACCCCTCCACTTT. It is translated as CASSLAEGRGLPLHF.

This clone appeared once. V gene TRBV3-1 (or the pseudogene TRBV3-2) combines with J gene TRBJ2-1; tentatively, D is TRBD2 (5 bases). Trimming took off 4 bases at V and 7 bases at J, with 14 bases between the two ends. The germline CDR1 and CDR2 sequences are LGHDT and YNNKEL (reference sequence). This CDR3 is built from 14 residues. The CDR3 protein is CASSRAGGVNEQFF. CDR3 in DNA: TGTGCCAGCAGCCGGGCAGGAGGTGTAAATGAGCAGTTCTTC.

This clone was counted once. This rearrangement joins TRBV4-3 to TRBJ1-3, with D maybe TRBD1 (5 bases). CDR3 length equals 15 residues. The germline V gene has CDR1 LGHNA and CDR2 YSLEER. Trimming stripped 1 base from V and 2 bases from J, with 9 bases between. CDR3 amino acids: CASSQATAPGNTIYF. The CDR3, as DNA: TGCGCCAGCAGCCAAGCGACAGCCCCTGGAAACACCATATATTTT.

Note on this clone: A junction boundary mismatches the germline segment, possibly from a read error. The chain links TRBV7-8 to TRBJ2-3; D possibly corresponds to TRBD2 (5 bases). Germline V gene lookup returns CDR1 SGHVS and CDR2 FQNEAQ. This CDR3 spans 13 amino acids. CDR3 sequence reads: CASSLEVGVGERF. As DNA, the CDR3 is TGTGCCAGCAGCTTAGAGGTCGGGGTGGGAGAACGATTT.

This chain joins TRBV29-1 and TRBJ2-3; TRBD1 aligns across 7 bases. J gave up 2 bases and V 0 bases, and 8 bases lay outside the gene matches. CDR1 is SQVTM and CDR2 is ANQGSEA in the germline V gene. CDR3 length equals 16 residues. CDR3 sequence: CSVEDVQGKPTDTQYF. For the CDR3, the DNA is TGCAGCGTTGAAGATGTACAGGGGAAGCCCACAGATACGCAGTATTTT.

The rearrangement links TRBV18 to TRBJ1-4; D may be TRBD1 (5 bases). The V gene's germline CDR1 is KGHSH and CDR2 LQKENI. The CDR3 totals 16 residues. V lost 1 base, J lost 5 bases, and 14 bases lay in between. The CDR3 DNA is TGTGCCAGCTCACCACTCCAGGGTCCGCTCAATGAAAAACTGTTTTTT. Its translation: CASSPLQGPLNEKLFF.

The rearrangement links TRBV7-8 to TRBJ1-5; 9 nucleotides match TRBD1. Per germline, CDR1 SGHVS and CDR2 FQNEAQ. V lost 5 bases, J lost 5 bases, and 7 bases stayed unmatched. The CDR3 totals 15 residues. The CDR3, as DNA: TGTGCCAGCAGCCCAGCCGGGACAGGGCATCAGCCCCAGCATTTT. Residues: CASSPAGTGHQPQHF.

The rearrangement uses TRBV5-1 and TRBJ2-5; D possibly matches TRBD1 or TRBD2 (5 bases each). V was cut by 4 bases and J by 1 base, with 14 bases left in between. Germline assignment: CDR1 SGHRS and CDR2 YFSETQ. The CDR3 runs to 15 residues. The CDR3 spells CASSPLTGTQETQYF. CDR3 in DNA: TGCGCCAGCAGCCCCCTTACCGGGACCCAAGAGACCCAGTACTTC.

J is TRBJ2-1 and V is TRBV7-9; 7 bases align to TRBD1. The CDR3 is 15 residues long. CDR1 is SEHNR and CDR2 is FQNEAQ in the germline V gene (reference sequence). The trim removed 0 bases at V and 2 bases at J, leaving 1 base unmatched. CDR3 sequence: CASSLAGGAYNEQFF. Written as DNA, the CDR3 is TGTGCCAGCAGCTTAGCAGGGGGCGCCTACAATGAGCAGTTCTTC.

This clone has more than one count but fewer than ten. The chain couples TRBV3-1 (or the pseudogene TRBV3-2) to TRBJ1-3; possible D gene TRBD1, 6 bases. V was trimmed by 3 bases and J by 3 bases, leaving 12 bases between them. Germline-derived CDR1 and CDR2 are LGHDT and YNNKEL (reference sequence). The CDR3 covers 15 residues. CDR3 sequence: CASSHRGEGGNTIYF. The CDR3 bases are TGTGCCAGCAGCCACAGGGGTGAGGGTGGAAACACCATATATTTT.

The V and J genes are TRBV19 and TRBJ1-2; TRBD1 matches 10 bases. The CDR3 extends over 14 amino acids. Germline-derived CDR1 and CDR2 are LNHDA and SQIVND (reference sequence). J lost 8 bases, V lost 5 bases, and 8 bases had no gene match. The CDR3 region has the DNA TGTGCCAGTAGTTTGGGGACAGGGGTAGGCGGCTACACCTTC. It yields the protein CASSLGTGVGGYTF.

CDR3 DNA sequence: TGTGCCAGCAGTCTCCCTCCCGGGCCTTCTAACTATGGCTACACCTTC. Translated, it gives CASSLPPGPSNYGYTF. The chain carries TRBV28 and TRBJ1-2; D not resolved. The CDR3 consists of 16 residues. Trimming removed 5 bases from V and 0 bases from J, with 16 bases in between. In germline, CDR1 is MDHEN, CDR2 SYDVKM.

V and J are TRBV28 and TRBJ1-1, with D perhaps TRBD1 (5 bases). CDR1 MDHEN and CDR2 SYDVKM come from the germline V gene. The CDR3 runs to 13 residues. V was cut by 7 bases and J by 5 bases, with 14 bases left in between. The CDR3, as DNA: TGTGCCAGCAAAGATGGGGGGAGAACTGAAGCTTTCTTT. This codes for CASKDGGRTEAFF.

The CDR3 loop reads CAISPGQGADTQYF. The CDR3 DNA sequence: TGTGCCATCAGTCCGGGACAGGGGGCAGATACGCAGTATTTT. The chain links TRBV10-3 to TRBJ2-3, with 11 bases aligning to TRBD1. The CDR3 loop spans 14 amino acids. J was trimmed by 4 bases and V by 5 bases; bases with no gene match: 2. Looked up from germline, CDR1 is ENHRY and CDR2 is SYGVKD.

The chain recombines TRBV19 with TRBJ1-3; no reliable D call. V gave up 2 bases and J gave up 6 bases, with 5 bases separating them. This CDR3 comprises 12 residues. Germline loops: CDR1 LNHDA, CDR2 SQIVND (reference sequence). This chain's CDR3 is CASSINQNTIYF. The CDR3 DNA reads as TGTGCCAGTAGTATAAATCAAAACACCATATATTTT.

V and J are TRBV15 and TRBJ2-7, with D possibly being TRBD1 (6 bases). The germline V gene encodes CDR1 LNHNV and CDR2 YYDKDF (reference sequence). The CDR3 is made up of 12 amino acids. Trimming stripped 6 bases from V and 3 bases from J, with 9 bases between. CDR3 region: CATRDRYYEQYF. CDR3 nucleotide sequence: TGTGCCACCAGGGACAGATACTACGAGCAGTACTTC.

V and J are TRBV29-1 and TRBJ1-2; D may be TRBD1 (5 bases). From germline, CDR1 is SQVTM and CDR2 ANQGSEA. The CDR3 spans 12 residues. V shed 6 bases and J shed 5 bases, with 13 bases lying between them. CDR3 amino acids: CSVADRVYGYTF. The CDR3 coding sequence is TGCAGCGTGGCCGACAGAGTTTATGGCTACACCTTC.

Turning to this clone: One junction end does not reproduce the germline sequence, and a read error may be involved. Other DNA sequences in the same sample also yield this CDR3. The CDR3: CASRDSNQPQHF. In DNA, the CDR3 is TGTGCCAGCAGGGATAGCAATCAACCCCAGCATTTT. This chain connects TRBV28 to TRBJ1-5; D uncertain. CDR3 size: 12 residues. Germline-derived CDR1 and CDR2 are MDHEN and SYDVKM.

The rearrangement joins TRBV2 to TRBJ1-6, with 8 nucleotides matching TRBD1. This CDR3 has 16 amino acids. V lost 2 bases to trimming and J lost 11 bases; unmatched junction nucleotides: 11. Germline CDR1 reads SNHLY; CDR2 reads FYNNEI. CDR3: CASSESGGTGSAPLHF. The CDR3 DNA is TGTGCCAGCAGTGAAAGTGGAGGGACAGGTTCGGCACCCCTCCACTTT.

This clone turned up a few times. DNA of the CDR3: TGTGCTGTCCTAACCAACTATGGCTACACCTTC. The encoded protein is CAVLTNYGYTF. The chain recombines TRBV28 with TRBJ1-2; D call uncertain. Looked up from germline, CDR1 is MDHEN and CDR2 is SYDVKM. This CDR3 is built from 11 residues.

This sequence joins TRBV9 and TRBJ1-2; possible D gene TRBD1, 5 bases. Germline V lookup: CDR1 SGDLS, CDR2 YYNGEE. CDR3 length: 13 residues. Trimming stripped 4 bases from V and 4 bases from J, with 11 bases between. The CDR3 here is CASSPEGFYGYTF. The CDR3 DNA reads TGTGCCAGCAGCCCTGAGGGGTTCTATGGCTACACCTTC. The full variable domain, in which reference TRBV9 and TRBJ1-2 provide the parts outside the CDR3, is DSGVTQTPKHLITATGQRVTLRCSPRSGDLSVYWYQQSLDQGLQFLIQYYNGEERAKGNILERFSAQQFPDLHSELNLSSLELGDSALYFCASSPEGFYGYTFGSGTRLTVV.

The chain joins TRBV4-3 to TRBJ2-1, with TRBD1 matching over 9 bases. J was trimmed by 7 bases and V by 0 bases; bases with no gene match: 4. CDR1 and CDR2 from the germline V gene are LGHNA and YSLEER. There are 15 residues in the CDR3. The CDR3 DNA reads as TGCGCCAGCAGCCAAGACGGGACAGGGTTAAATGAGCAGTTCTTC. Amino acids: CASSQDGTGLNEQFF.

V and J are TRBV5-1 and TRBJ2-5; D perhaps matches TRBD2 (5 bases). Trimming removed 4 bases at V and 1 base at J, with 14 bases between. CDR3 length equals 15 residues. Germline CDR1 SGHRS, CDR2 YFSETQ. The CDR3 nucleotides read TGCGCCAGCAGCGTCCCGGGGAGCCCCCAAGAGACCCAGTACTTC. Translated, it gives CASSVPGSPQETQYF. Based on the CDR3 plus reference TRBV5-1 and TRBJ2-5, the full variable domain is KAGVTQTPRYLIKTRGQQVTLSCSPISGHRSVSWYQQTPGQGLQFLFEYFSETQRNKGNFPGRFSGRQFSNSRSEMNVSTLELGDSALYLCASSVPGSPQETQYFGPGTRLLVL.

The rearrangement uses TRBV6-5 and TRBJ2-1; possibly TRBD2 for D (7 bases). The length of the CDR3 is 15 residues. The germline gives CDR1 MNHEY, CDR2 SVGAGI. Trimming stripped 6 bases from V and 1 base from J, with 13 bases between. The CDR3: CASRGAGASYNEQFF. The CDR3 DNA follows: TGTGCCAGCAGGGGCGCGGGGGCTTCCTACAATGAGCAGTTCTTC.